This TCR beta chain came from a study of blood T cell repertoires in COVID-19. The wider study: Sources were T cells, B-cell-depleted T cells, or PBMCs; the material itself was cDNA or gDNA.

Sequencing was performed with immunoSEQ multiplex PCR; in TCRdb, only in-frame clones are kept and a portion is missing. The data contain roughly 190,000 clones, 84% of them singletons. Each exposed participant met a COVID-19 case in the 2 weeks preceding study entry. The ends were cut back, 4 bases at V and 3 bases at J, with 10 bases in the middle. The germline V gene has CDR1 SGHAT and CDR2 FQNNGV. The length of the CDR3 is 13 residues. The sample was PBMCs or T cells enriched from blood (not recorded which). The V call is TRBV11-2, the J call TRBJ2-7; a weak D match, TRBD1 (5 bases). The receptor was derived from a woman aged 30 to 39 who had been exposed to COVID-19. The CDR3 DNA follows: TGTGCCAGCAGCTCGGACACGCTCTACGAGCAGTACTTC. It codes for CASSSDTLYEQYF. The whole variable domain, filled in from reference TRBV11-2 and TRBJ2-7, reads EAGVAQSPRYKIIEKRQSVAFWCNPISGHATLYWYQQILGQGPKLLIQFQNNGVVDDSQLPKDRFSAERLKGVDSTLKIQPAKLEDSAVYLCASSSDTLYEQYFGPGTRLTVT.